Following are 25 T cell receptor beta chains from one sample sequenced in a study of T cells after yellow fever vaccination. TCRdb re-analysed the 5' RACE reads in MiXCR, keeping a single row per CDR3 protein. The data show approximately 120,000 distinct CDR3 sequences, around 9.8% seen once. The input for sequencing was CD8+ T cells sorted from PBMCs, taken on the day of the yellow fever booster vaccination. The receptors here all came from a man between 18 and 35 years old who received the YFV17D yellow fever vaccine.

The chain recombines TRBV7-9 with TRBJ2-7; 10 bases map to TRBD1. After removal of 5 bases from V and 2 bases from J, the junction contained 6 bases not matched to a gene. The V gene's germline CDR1 is SEHNR and CDR2 FQNEAQ (reference sequence). The CDR3 is made up of 15 amino acids. In DNA form, the CDR3 reads TGTGCCAGCAGCATGGGACAGGGGTTTCCCTACGAGCAGTACTTC. Its protein is CASSMGQGFPYEQYF. Based on the CDR3 plus reference TRBV7-9 and TRBJ2-7, the full variable domain is DTGVSQNPRHKITKRGQNVTFRCDPISEHNRLYWYRQTLGQGPEFLTYFQNEAQLEKSRLLSDRFSAERPKGSFSTLEIQRTEQGDSAMYLCASSMGQGFPYEQYFGPGTRLTVT.

The chain carries TRBV7-9 and TRBJ1-1; D is uncertain. The CDR3 is 12 residues long. CDR1 is SEHNR, CDR2 FQNEAQ, per germline (reference sequence). Trimming took off 0 bases at V and 11 bases at J, with 10 bases between the two ends. The CDR3 bases are TGTGCCAGCAGCTTAGCCGAGGAGCCGGCTTTCTTT. This sequence encodes CASSLAEEPAFF.

The V and J genes are TRBV5-4 and TRBJ1-1, with D perhaps matching TRBD1 (6 bases). The CDR3 length is 16 residues. The V end lost 0 bases, the J end lost 1 base, and 13 bases lay between the germline ends. Per germline, CDR1 SGHNT and CDR2 YYREEE (reference sequence). The CDR3 loop reads CASSLAGAGENTEAFF. CDR3 bases: TGTGCCAGCAGCTTGGCAGGGGCAGGAGAGAACACTGAAGCTTTCTTT.

The V gene is TRBV7-9, the J gene TRBJ2-7, with a possible D match to TRBD1 (5 bases). Deletions cut 5 bases from V and 3 bases from J, with 11 bases between. The CDR3 has 13 amino acids. CDR1 and CDR2 (germline): SEHNR, FQNEAQ (reference sequence). The CDR3 is CASSLRQNYEQYV. CDR3 coding DNA: TGTGCCAGCAGCCTACGACAGAACTACGAGCAGTACGTC.

J is TRBJ2-7 and V is TRBV6-6; 7 nucleotides match TRBD1. This CDR3 spans 15 amino acids. The J segment lost 6 bases and the V segment lost 0 bases, leaving 8 bases of the junction unmatched. CDR1 and CDR2 from the germline V gene are MNHNY and SVGAGI (reference sequence). The CDR3 region has the DNA TGTGCCAGCAGTTACTCGATGGACAGGTCCCCCGAGCAGTACGTC. This translates into CASSYSMDRSPEQYV.

This clonotype was seen only a few times. The chain has TRBV7-8 and TRBJ2-7; 8 bases are shared with TRBD2. Germline V gene lookup returns CDR1 SGHVS and CDR2 FQNEAQ. The CDR3 loop spans 18 amino acids. V trimming: 0 bases; J trimming: 2 bases; junction bases outside the gene matches: 12. The CDR3 coding sequence is TGTGCCAGCAGCTTAGCGCGATTCCCGCGGGGGGACACCTACGAGCAGTACTTC. Translating it yields CASSLARFPRGDTYEQYF.

This clonotype was recorded at least ten times. V gene TRBV7-8 combines with J gene TRBJ2-5, with D perhaps TRBD1 (5 bases). The ends were cut back, 7 bases at V and 2 bases at J, with 11 bases in the middle. Germline CDR1 is SGHVS and CDR2 is FQNEAQ. The CDR3 runs to 13 residues. CDR3 sequence: CASNKGWQETQYF. CDR3 sequence (DNA): TGTGCCAGCAACAAGGGGTGGCAAGAGACCCAGTACTTC.

Many counts were recorded for this clonotype. This sequence joins TRBV20-1 and TRBJ2-3; 12 bases map to TRBD2. The V gene end was trimmed by 4 bases and the J gene end by 4 bases; junction bases not matched to a gene: 15. The CDR3 covers 18 residues. CDR1 is DFQATT, CDR2 SNEGSKA, per germline (reference sequence). The CDR3 region has the DNA TGCAGTGCTACCGACATTGCTAGCGGGGGGGCGGTCTCAGATACGCAGTATTTT. Its protein is CSATDIASGGAVSDTQYF.

This clonotype was counted only a few times. This sequence joins TRBV3-1 and TRBJ2-7; possibly TRBD2 for D (7 bases). V was cut by 5 bases and J by 11 bases, with 19 bases left in between. The length of the CDR3 is 13 residues. Looked up from germline, CDR1 is LGHDT and CDR2 is YNNKEL (reference sequence). Here the CDR3 reads CASSTAGGRDKYF. DNA of the CDR3: TGTGCCAGCAGCACCGCCGGGGGGCGAGATAAGTACTTC.

The CDR3 reads CASSQASRGNTEAFF. CDR3 sequence (DNA): TGCGCCAGCAGCCAAGCTAGCCGTGGGAACACTGAAGCTTTCTTT. This chain connects TRBV4-1 to TRBJ1-1; D uncertain. Trimming pared 1 base from V and 1 base from J, leaving 10 bases between. This CDR3 spans 15 amino acids. Germline CDR1 MGHRA, CDR2 YSYEKL.

The chain carries TRBV29-1 and TRBJ1-1, with no clear D. The length of the CDR3 is 10 residues. The V end was cut by 1 base, the J end by 6 bases, with 3 bases between. From germline, CDR1 is SQVTM and CDR2 ANQGSEA. CDR3 nucleotides: TGCAGCGTTGAAGTTCCTGAAGCTTTCTTT. Protein sequence: CSVEVPEAFF.

This clonotype was observed a few times. The chain carries TRBV9 and TRBJ2-3, with D tentatively TRBD2 (7 bases). The V end lost 3 bases, the J end lost 10 bases, and 15 bases lay between the germline ends. This CDR3 is built from 13 residues. CDR1 is SGDLS and CDR2 is YYNGEE in the germline V gene. CDR3 nucleotide sequence: TGTGCCAGCAGCGAGGGAGGGGGGACTTCGCAGTATTTT. Amino acids: CASSEGGGTSQYF.

This clonotype has just a few counts. The CDR3 loop reads CASSPSASYEQYV. The CDR3 bases are TGTGCCAGCAGCCCTAGCGCCTCCTACGAGCAGTACGTC. The chain employs TRBV7-6 and TRBJ2-7; D perhaps matches TRBD2 (6 bases). Germline V gene lookup returns CDR1 SGHVS and CDR2 FNYEAQ. CDR3 length: 13 amino acids. Trimming removed 5 bases at V and 0 bases at J, with 8 bases between.

This clonotype was detected a few times. The chain links TRBV5-1 to TRBJ2-7; 14 nucleotides line up with TRBD2. Trimming cost V 4 bases and J 2 bases; bases outside gene matches: 17. The CDR3 sequence is 20 residues long. Per germline, CDR1 SGHRS and CDR2 YFSETQ. The CDR3 region has the DNA TGCGCCAGCAGCCCCGAGGATCCGGGACTAGCGGGGGCGCTTCCCTACGAGCAGTACGTC. Protein product: CASSPEDPGLAGALPYEQYV.

This sequence joins TRBV5-1 and TRBJ2-1; perhaps TRBD1 as D (5 bases). The germline V gene encodes CDR1 SGHRS and CDR2 YFSETQ. The CDR3 contains 15 residues. Trimming cost V 4 bases and J 8 bases, with 19 bases left between them. The CDR3 sequence is CASSINQGLGYEQFF. CDR3 in DNA: TGCGCCAGCAGCATTAACCAGGGATTAGGGTATGAGCAGTTCTTC.

Worth noting for this clonotype: The junction departs from germline at one end; a sequencing error may be responsible. CDR3 DNA sequence: TGCGCCAGCAGTTTGGCAGGGGGTTTATTCTACGAGCAGTACTTC. It yields the protein CASSLAGGLFYEQYF. The rearrangement joins TRBV5-1 to TRBJ2-7, with 7 nucleotides matching TRBD1. The CDR3 is made up of 15 amino acids. Germline-derived CDR1 and CDR2 are SGHRS and YFSETQ.

CDR3 region: CASSSRTGAQPQHF. DNA of the CDR3: TGTGCCAGCAGCTCGCGGACAGGGGCCCAGCCCCAGCATTTT. The chain carries TRBV7-8 and TRBJ1-5; 9 positions agree with TRBD1. V was clipped by 4 bases and J by 7 bases; unmatched bases: 5. This CDR3 region has 14 residues. Germline V gives CDR1 SGHVS, CDR2 FQNEAQ. The variable domain in full, completed from reference TRBV7-8 and TRBJ1-5, reads GAGVSQSPRYKVAKRGQDVALRCDPISGHVSLFWYQQALGQGPEFLTYFQNEAQLDKSGLPSDRFFAERPEGSVSTLKIQRTQQEDSAVYLCASSSRTGAQPQHFGDGTRLSIL.

The rearrangement uses TRBV12-5 and TRBJ1-5, with D unclear. The ends were cut back, 1 base at V and 4 bases at J, with 2 bases in the middle. Looked up from germline, CDR1 is LGHNT and CDR2 is FRNRAP. The CDR3 contains 12 residues. The DNA of the CDR3 is TGTGCTAGTGGTTTGGGGAATCAGCCCCAGCATTTT. It codes for CASGLGNQPQHF.

The chain has TRBV6-2 or TRBV6-3 and TRBJ2-1; maybe TRBD2 (6 bases). The germline CDR1 and CDR2 sequences are MNHEY and SVGEGT. V was trimmed by 4 bases and J by 3 bases, leaving 10 bases between them. The CDR3 length is 14 residues. CDR3 DNA sequence: TGTGCCAGCAGTTCCCGGGGGAGCTACAATGAGCAGTTCTTC. Translating gives CASSSRGSYNEQFF.

This clonotype was picked up a small number of times. V gene TRBV9 combines with J gene TRBJ1-1; the D gene is possibly TRBD1 (5 bases). V gave up 0 bases and J gave up 4 bases, with 10 bases separating them. CDR1 is SGDLS, CDR2 YYNGEE, per germline. CDR3 length: 14 amino acids. CDR3 in amino acids: CASSVAEGSTEAFF. Written as DNA, the CDR3 is TGTGCCAGCAGCGTAGCTGAGGGGAGCACTGAAGCTTTCTTT. The full variable domain, with the rest looked up from reference TRBV9 and TRBJ1-1, is DSGVTQTPKHLITATGQRVTLRCSPRSGDLSVYWYQQSLDQGLQFLIQYYNGEERAKGNILERFSAQQFPDLHSELNLSSLELGDSALYFCASSVAEGSTEAFFGQGTRLTVV.

This clonotype was found many times. The J gene is TRBJ2-7, the V gene TRBV12-5; 7 nucleotides match TRBD1. The CDR3 spans 13 residues. The V gene end was trimmed by 2 bases and the J gene end by 6 bases; junction bases not matched to a gene: 4. Germline V gene data show CDR1 as LGHNT and CDR2 as FRNRAP. The CDR3 protein is CASGLWTGREQYF. The CDR3 nucleotides read TGTGCTAGTGGTTTGTGGACAGGTCGCGAGCAGTACTTC.

This clonotype was seen ten or more times. The V gene is TRBV4-2, the J gene TRBJ2-3, with TRBD2 matching over 11 bases. This CDR3 comprises 18 residues. Germline V gene lookup returns CDR1 LGHNA and CDR2 YNFKEQ. V was clipped by 1 base and J by 6 bases; unmatched bases: 12. The CDR3 bases are TGTGCCAGCAGCCAAGTGCCGCTAGCGGGGGGTGGTGGCGATACGCAGTATTTT. Translating it yields CASSQVPLAGGGGDTQYF.

V gene TRBV30 combines with J gene TRBJ2-7, with 7 bases matching TRBD1. J was trimmed by 5 bases and V by 2 bases; bases with no gene match: 3. Germline CDR1 is GTSNPN and CDR2 is SVGIG (reference sequence). The CDR3 consists of 12 residues. Written as DNA, the CDR3 is TGTGCCTGGAGTTACGACAGGGACGAGCAGTACTTC. Amino acid sequence: CAWSYDRDEQYF. Drawing the rest from reference TRBV30 and TRBJ2-7, the complete variable domain is SQTIHQWPATLVQPVGSPLSLECTVEGTSNPNLYWYRQAAGRGLQLLFYSVGIGQISSEVPQNLSASRPQDRQFILSSKKLLLSDSGFYLCAWSYDRDEQYFGPGTRLTVT.

The table lists this clonotype with many counts. CDR3 region: CASSPGQGVSAFF. Written as DNA, the CDR3 is TGTGCCAGCAGCCCCGGACAGGGAGTCAGCGCTTTCTTT. The chain links TRBV7-6 to TRBJ1-1; 8 bases fit TRBD1. From germline, CDR1 is SGHVS and CDR2 FNYEAQ. Trimming took 5 bases from V and 11 from J; bases not matched to a gene: 10. This CDR3 comprises 13 residues.

This clonotype has a count of ten or more. The gene calls are TRBV19 and TRBJ2-7, with D unresolved. The CDR3 consists of 13 residues. Trimming took 5 bases from V and 3 from J, leaving 11 bases between them. Germline V gene sequence: CDR1 LNHDA, CDR2 SQIVND (reference sequence). The CDR3 sequence: CASSPASNYEQYF. The DNA of the CDR3 is TGTGCCAGTAGTCCTGCCAGCAACTACGAGCAGTACTTC. The full variable domain, rest sourced from reference TRBV19 and TRBJ2-7, is DGGITQSPKYLFRKEGQNVTLSCEQNLNHDAMYWYRQDPGQGLRLIYYSQIVNDFQKGDIAEGYSVSREKKESFPLTVTSAQKNPTAFYLCASSPASNYEQYFGPGTRLTVT.